Shown below are 25 T cell receptor beta chains from a single sample sequenced in a study of blood T cell repertoires in COVID-19. Some clones are missing from TCRdb's copy, which holds only in-frame ones; the method was immunoSEQ multiplex PCR. The sample holds some 100,000 clones, about 90% seen once. The sample consisted of peripheral blood. The receptors were gathered from a woman aged 70 to 79 with acute or convalescent COVID-19.

The chain carries TRBV7-9 and TRBJ2-2, with D tentatively TRBD1 (5 bases). The V end lost 2 bases, the J end lost 4 bases, and 11 bases lay between the germline ends. CDR3 length: 15 amino acids. In germline, CDR1 is SEHNR, CDR2 FQNEAQ (reference sequence). CDR3 sequence reads: CASSLRGQGTGELFF. CDR3 nucleotide sequence: TGTGCCAGCAGCTTAAGGGGTCAGGGCACCGGGGAGCTGTTTTTT.

The chain uses TRBV30 and TRBJ1-3; D is uncertain. The V end lost 2 bases, the J end lost 1 base, and 12 bases lay between the germline ends. The CDR3 extends over 15 amino acids. Germline assignment: CDR1 GTSNPN and CDR2 SVGIG (reference sequence). The CDR3 protein is CAWSTTGMSGNTIYF. In nucleotides, the CDR3 is TGTGCCTGGAGTACTACCGGGATGTCTGGAAACACCATATATTTT.

CDR3 bases: TGTGCCAGCAGTTACTCAGATTATCGGACAGTGGATGGCTACACCTTC. This gives the protein CASSYSDYRTVDGYTF. V and J are TRBV6-5 and TRBJ1-2, with D perhaps matching TRBD1 (6 bases). This CDR3 contains 16 residues. CDR1 is MNHEY and CDR2 is SVGAGI in the germline V gene. The V gene lost 0 bases and the J gene lost 6 bases, with 17 bases spanning the gap.

V and J are TRBV2 and TRBJ2-1; 14 bases are shared with TRBD2. This CDR3 region has 16 residues. Germline V gene data show CDR1 as SNHLY and CDR2 as FYNNEI. Germline trimming cut 5 bases from V and 3 bases from J; bases unmatched to any gene: 3. The CDR3 loop reads CASSFGTSGSYNEQFF. Written as DNA, the CDR3 is TGTGCCAGCAGTTTCGGGACTAGCGGGAGCTACAATGAGCAGTTCTTC. The whole variable domain, remainder taken from reference TRBV2 and TRBJ2-1, is EPEVTQTPSHQVTQMGQEVILRCVPISNHLYFYWYRQILGQKVEFLVSFYNNEISEKSEIFDDQFSVERPDGSNFTLKIRSTKLEDSAMYFCASSFGTSGSYNEQFFGPGTRLTVL.

CDR3 sequence (DNA): TGTGCCAGCAGTGACAGTTCCTATCAGCCCCAGCATTTT. Its protein is CASSDSSYQPQHF. The chain uses TRBV2 and TRBJ1-5; no definite D call. This CDR3 region has 13 residues. Trimming left V 3 bases short and J 5 bases short, with 8 bases between. Germline V lookup: CDR1 SNHLY, CDR2 FYNNEI.

V is TRBV3-1 (or the pseudogene TRBV3-2) and J is TRBJ2-2; D is perhaps TRBD1 (5 bases). CDR1 and CDR2 (germline): LGHDT, YNNKEL (reference sequence). The V end lost 1 base, the J end lost 6 bases, and 15 bases lay between the germline ends. The CDR3 contains 16 residues. CDR3 in DNA: TGTGCCAGCAGCCAAGTGGGGCTAGTGGGGTCCGGGGAGCTGTTTTTT. Translating gives CASSQVGLVGSGELFF.

The chain links TRBV5-1 to TRBJ2-3, with D possibly being TRBD2 (6 bases). There are 14 residues in the CDR3. Germline V CDR1 and CDR2: SGHRS, YFSETQ. Trimming took 7 bases from V and 4 from J, leaving 16 bases between them. The CDR3 sequence: CASGTLPGADTQYF. In nucleotides, the CDR3 is TGCGCCAGCGGGACTCTCCCCGGCGCAGATACGCAGTATTTT. The complete variable domain, with remaining parts taken from reference TRBV5-1 and TRBJ2-3, reads KAGVTQTPRYLIKTRGQQVTLSCSPISGHRSVSWYQQTPGQGLQFLFEYFSETQRNKGNFPGRFSGRQFSNSRSEMNVSTLELGDSALYLCASGTLPGADTQYFGPGTRLTVL.

The chain links TRBV19 to TRBJ2-7, with a weak D call TRBD1 (5 bases). CDR1 is LNHDA and CDR2 is SQIVND in the germline V gene (reference sequence). The CDR3 extends over 13 amino acids. V gave up 4 bases and J gave up 0 bases, with 7 bases separating them. The CDR3 loop is CASSRQSSYEQYF. The CDR3 nucleotides read TGTGCCAGTAGTAGACAGAGCTCCTACGAGCAGTACTTC.

V gene TRBV6-5 combines with J gene TRBJ2-7; TRBD1 might be the D (6 bases). The CDR3 runs to 15 residues. The ends were cut back, 6 bases at V and 0 bases at J, with 15 bases in the middle. Germline CDR1 reads MNHEY; CDR2 reads SVGAGI. This CDR3 is CASRNLEGDSYEQYF. The CDR3 DNA follows: TGTGCCAGCAGAAACCTCGAGGGGGACTCCTACGAGCAGTACTTC.

This clone was recorded a few times. V usage is TRBV14 and J usage is TRBJ2-7; D uncertain. Trimming stripped 3 bases from V and 6 bases from J, with 6 bases between. The CDR3 is made up of 11 amino acids. Germline loops: CDR1 SGHDN, CDR2 FVKESK. The CDR3 region has the DNA TGTGCCAGCAGCCACAGTACCGAGCAGTACTTC. Translating it yields CASSHSTEQYF.

The genes are TRBV5-1 and TRBJ1-3; 9 nucleotides line up with TRBD1. The V segment lost 0 bases and the J segment 8 bases; nucleotides outside the gene matches: 9. CDR3 length equals 16 residues. Germline CDR1 SGHRS, CDR2 YFSETQ. The CDR3 DNA reads as TGCGCCAGCAGCTTGGCCCCGGGACAGGGTATACACACCATATATTTT. This gives the protein CASSLAPGQGIHTIYF. The full variable domain, rest sourced from reference TRBV5-1 and TRBJ1-3, is KAGVTQTPRYLIKTRGQQVTLSCSPISGHRSVSWYQQTPGQGLQFLFEYFSETQRNKGNFPGRFSGRQFSNSRSEMNVSTLELGDSALYLCASSLAPGQGIHTIYFGEGSWLTVV.

This sequence joins TRBV9 and TRBJ1-3; D is undetermined. V was shortened by 0 bases and J by 0 bases, with 13 bases between the two germline ends. CDR1 SGDLS and CDR2 YYNGEE come from the germline V gene. The CDR3 is 17 residues long. In nucleotides, the CDR3 is TGTGCCAGCAGCGTAGAGGCGGCCAGCCACTCTGGAAACACCATATATTTT. It yields the protein CASSVEAASHSGNTIYF.

Comments on this clone: Additional DNA sequences in this sample encode the identical CDR3. J is TRBJ2-5 and V is TRBV30; no clear D. The CDR3 consists of 11 residues. Germline CDR1 GTSNPN, CDR2 SVGIG (reference sequence). The germline V and J ends were trimmed by 0 bases and 4 bases, with 3 bases remaining between them. CDR3 amino acids: CAWSVLETQYF. The CDR3 region has the DNA TGTGCCTGGAGTGTACTAGAGACCCAGTACTTC.

This clone is a singleton in its sample. The chain recombines TRBV30 with TRBJ1-2; TRBD1 is a possible D gene (5 bases). The CDR3 has 14 residues. V lost 4 bases and J lost 1, with 13 bases in between. Germline loops: CDR1 GTSNPN, CDR2 SVGIG (reference sequence). The CDR3 DNA sequence: TGTGCCTGGAATCGACAGAACCTTAACTATGGCTACACCTTC. Its protein product is CAWNRQNLNYGYTF.

The rearrangement links TRBV6-5 to TRBJ2-5; no clear D gene. CDR3 size: 11 residues. Trimming pared 5 bases from V and 2 bases from J, leaving 3 bases between. Germline V lookup: CDR1 MNHEY, CDR2 SVGAGI. CDR3 amino acids: CASSPQETQYF. The CDR3, as DNA: TGTGCCAGCAGTCCACAAGAGACCCAGTACTTC.

The chain joins TRBV6-5 to TRBJ2-5, with a tentative D call TRBD1 (5 bases). The CDR3 runs 13 residues. The germline V gene has CDR1 MNHEY and CDR2 SVGAGI. V was trimmed by 6 bases and J by 2 bases, leaving 10 bases between them. CDR3 sequence: CASRRTLQETQYF. DNA for the CDR3: TGTGCCAGCAGGCGGACACTGCAAGAGACCCAGTACTTC.

The rearrangement uses TRBV7-9 and TRBJ1-3, with 8 bases that match TRBD1. The V gene's germline CDR1 is SEHNR and CDR2 FQNEAQ (reference sequence). With V trimmed by 5 bases and J by 0 bases, 9 bases remained unmatched. The CDR3 is 17 amino acids. The CDR3 reads CASSPYRGSRSGNTIYF. The CDR3 DNA sequence: TGTGCCAGCAGCCCCTACAGGGGGTCGCGCTCTGGAAACACCATATATTTT.

The chain is built from TRBV4-1 and TRBJ1-1; 8 bases agree with TRBD1. This CDR3 is built from 13 residues. Germline values: CDR1 MGHRA, CDR2 YSYEKL. V was pared by 5 bases and J by 4 bases, with 3 bases of the junction left unmatched. The CDR3, as DNA: TGCGCCAGCAGCAACACAGGGGGCACTGAAGCTTTCTTT. Its translation: CASSNTGGTEAFF.

This chain links TRBV24-1 with TRBJ2-1; 8 nucleotides match TRBD2. From germline, CDR1 is KGHDR and CDR2 SFDVKD. This CDR3 region has 16 residues. Germline trimming cut 4 bases from V and 2 bases from J; bases unmatched to any gene: 6. For the CDR3, the DNA is TGTGCCACCAGTGACTCGGGGGGGCCTCCCTACAATGAGCAGTTCTTC. Protein product: CATSDSGGPPYNEQFF.

The chain couples TRBV5-1 to TRBJ2-3; D might be TRBD2 (6 bases). V dropped 4 bases and J dropped 1 base, with 16 bases sitting between them. The CDR3 loop spans 16 amino acids. From germline, CDR1 is SGHRS and CDR2 YFSETQ. The CDR3 DNA is TGCGCCAGCAGCGAGCGCGGGGTGACAGGCACAGATACGCAGTATTTT. Translated, it gives CASSERGVTGTDTQYF.

This chain joins TRBV29-1 and TRBJ1-2; TRBD1 aligns across 7 bases. The V gene end was trimmed by 5 bases and the J gene end by 4 bases; junction bases not matched to a gene: 10. This CDR3 spans 14 amino acids. Germline V gives CDR1 SQVTM, CDR2 ANQGSEA. CDR3 residues: CSVPATGVGYGYTF. DNA for the CDR3: TGCAGCGTTCCAGCAACAGGGGTTGGCTATGGCTACACCTTC.

The genes are TRBV5-1 and TRBJ2-7; D might be TRBD1 (6 bases). Trimming stripped 5 bases from V and 2 bases from J, with 17 bases between. This CDR3 has 15 amino acids. Germline V gives CDR1 SGHRS, CDR2 YFSETQ. CDR3 coding DNA: TGCGCCAGCAGTATGGGGCCGACAGGAACCTACGAGCAGTACTTC. Protein sequence: CASSMGPTGTYEQYF.

This sequence joins TRBV6-6 and TRBJ2-7, with TRBD2 matching 8 bases. Germline V CDR1 and CDR2: MNHNY, SVGAGI (reference sequence). V gave up 6 bases and J gave up 1 base; unmatched junction bases: 5. This CDR3 is built from 14 residues. The CDR3 here is CASRPRGESYEQYF. The CDR3 nucleotides are TGTGCCAGCAGGCCGCGGGGGGAGTCCTACGAGCAGTACTTC.

V is TRBV29-1 and J is TRBJ1-1; no clear D gene. The CDR3 runs to 10 residues. Trimming removed 1 base at V and 8 bases at J, with 5 bases between. Germline V gene lookup returns CDR1 SQVTM and CDR2 ANQGSEA. CDR3 in DNA: TGCAGCGTTGAAGCGACAGAAGCTTTCTTT. It translates to CSVEATEAFF.

The CDR3 reads CASSLAGGYNEQFF. The CDR3 coding sequence is TGTGCCAGCTCGCTAGCGGGAGGGTACAATGAGCAGTTCTTC. The chain has TRBV18 and TRBJ2-1, with TRBD2 identical over 12 bases. Germline CDR1 KGHSH, CDR2 LQKENI. V lost 6 bases, J lost 4 bases, and 1 base stayed unmatched. This CDR3 comprises 14 residues.